The entry below describes one T cell receptor (beta chain). The CD45RA-negative fraction was bead-selected with anti-CD45RO to obtain memory T cells. This CDR3 has 15 amino acids. V lost 2 bases to trimming and J lost 4 bases, with 9 bases between them. The germline CDR1 and CDR2 sequences are MNHEY and SVGAGI. TCR alpha and beta CDR3s were amplified from mRNA by semiquantitative ARM-PCR. ARM-PCR used tagged nested gene-specific primers, then communal superprimers for exponential amplification. TCRdb itself ran the multiplex PCR reads through MiXCR, one entry per CDR3 protein. The table lists roughly 9,200 distinct CDR3 sequences, around 57% of them singletons. The data were obtained in a study of relationships among human T cell subsets.

The sequenced material came from memory T cells sorted from blood. The gene calls are TRBV6-5 and TRBJ2-6; D is unresolved. This sequence originates from a man aged 40-55 years in good health. The CDR3 is CASSYVPTGANVLTF. The DNA of the CDR3 is TGTGCCAGCAGTTACGTCCCTACCGGGGCCAACGTCCTGACTTTC.